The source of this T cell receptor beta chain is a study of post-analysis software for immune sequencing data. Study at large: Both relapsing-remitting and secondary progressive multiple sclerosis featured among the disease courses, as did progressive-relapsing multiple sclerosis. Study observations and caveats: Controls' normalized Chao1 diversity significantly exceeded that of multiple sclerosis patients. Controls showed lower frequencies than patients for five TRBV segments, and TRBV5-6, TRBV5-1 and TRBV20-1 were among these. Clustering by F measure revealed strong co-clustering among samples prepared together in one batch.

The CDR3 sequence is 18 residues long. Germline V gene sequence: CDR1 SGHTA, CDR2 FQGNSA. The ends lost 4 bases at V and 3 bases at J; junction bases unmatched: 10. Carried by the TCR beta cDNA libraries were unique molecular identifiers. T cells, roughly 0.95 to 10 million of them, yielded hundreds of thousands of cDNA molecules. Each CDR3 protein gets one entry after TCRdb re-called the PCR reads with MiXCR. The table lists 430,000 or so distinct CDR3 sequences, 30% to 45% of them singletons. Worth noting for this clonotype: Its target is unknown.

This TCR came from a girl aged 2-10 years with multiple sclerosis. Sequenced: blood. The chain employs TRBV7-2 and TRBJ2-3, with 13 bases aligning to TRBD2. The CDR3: CASSSPRTSGSWTDTQYF. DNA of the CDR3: TGTGCCAGCAGCTCACCCAGGACTAGCGGGAGTTGGACAGATACGCAGTATTTT.